A selection of T cell receptor beta chains follows, all from one sample in a study of T cells after yellow fever vaccination. TCRdb re-derived calls from the 5' RACE reads in MiXCR, one entry per CDR3 protein. The data contain around 310,000 distinct CDR3 sequences, about 4.5% of them singletons. The input for sequencing was PBMCs, taken 15 days after the yellow fever booster vaccination. These receptors were taken from a man younger than 35 who received the YFV17D yellow fever vaccine. The CDR3 runs from the conserved cysteine through the conserved F or W. D genes are given only for firm matches. Size is stated for part of the rows, as once, few or many counts, or as a class when the clone is expanded.

D gene,J gene,clone size,V gene,CDR3 DNA,CDR3 protein
TRBD2,TRBJ2-3,many,TRBV6-5,TGTGCCAGCAAATTTAGCGGGGGGCGAAGCACAGATACGCAGTATTTT,CASKFSGGRSTDTQYF
.,TRBJ2-5,many,TRBV5-1,TGCGCCAGCAGCGAGCCAGGGAGTCGAGAGACCCAGTACTTC,CASSEPGSRETQYF
.,TRBJ2-2,many,TRBV11-1,TGTGCCAGCAGCCCGTCGGGGCCCGGGGAGCTGTTTTTT,CASSPSGPGELFF
.,TRBJ2-5,.,TRBV5-4,TGTGCCAGCACCCTGAGGTTGGGGGAGACCCAGTACTTC,CASTLRLGETQYF
.,TRBJ1-2,many,TRBV7-2,.,CASSFAGGTAWSPTF
.,TRBJ1-1,many,TRBV5-1,TGCGCCAGCAGCTTCTCACAGGGGAACACTGAAGCTTTCTTT,CASSFSQGNTEAFF
.,TRBJ1-4,many,TRBV4-3,TGCGCCAGCAGCCAAGATAGAGTTGAAAACCTGTTTTTT,CASSQDRVENLFF
TRBD1,TRBJ2-5,many,TRBV5-6,TGTGCCAGCAGCACACCCGGGACAGGCGAGACCCAGTACTTC,CASSTPGTGETQYF
TRBD1,TRBJ1-1,many,TRBV6-5,TGTGCCAGCAGACCCGGACAGGGTTGGGGCACTGAAGCTTTCTTT,CASRPGQGWGTEAFF
.,TRBJ1-1,.,TRBV6-2/TRBV6-3,TGTGCCAGCAGCCCCGGACCTCAAGGAGGGACTGAAGCTTTCTTT,CASSPGPQGGTEAFF
.,TRBJ2-2,few,TRBV5-4,TGTGCCAGCCTCAGGCCGGGGACCGGGGAGCTGTTTTTT,CASLRPGTGELFF
.,TRBJ1-1,few,TRBV20-1,TGCAGTGCTAGAGACCCAGGGGCGGGTTTCACTGAAGCTTTCTTT,CSARDPGAGFTEAFF
.,TRBJ2-3,.,TRBV7-2,TGTGCCAGCAGCTTCCGCCTAGGAGGCACAGATACGCAGTATTTT,CASSFRLGGTDTQYF
.,TRBJ2-5,many,TRBV12-3/TRBV12-4,TGTGCCAGCGCAAGCCTAAGGATGGAGACCCAGTACTTC,CASASLRMETQYF
.,TRBJ1-1,many,TRBV12-3/TRBV12-4,TGTGCCAGCCATCCAGGGGTTTTGGCGACTGAAGCTTTCTTT,CASHPGVLATEAFF
.,TRBJ2-1,.,TRBV7-6,TGTGCCAGCAGCTTGGACTTCCAGGGATACAATGAGCAGTTCTTC,CASSLDFQGYNEQFF
.,TRBJ2-7,.,TRBV6-5,TGTGCCAGCAGTTACTCGATGACAGGAACCTACGAGCAGTACTTC,CASSYSMTGTYEQYF
.,TRBJ2-3,few,TRBV10-3,TGTGCCATCAGTGAACTTAAAACGCAGTATTTT,CAISELKTQYF
.,TRBJ2-3,few,TRBV4-3,TGCGCCAGCAGCCTCCTGGTCGGGACACCTAGCACAGATACGCAGTATTTT,CASSLLVGTPSTDTQYF
.,TRBJ2-1,many,TRBV6-1,TGTGCCAGCAGTGAAAACAGGATAGGAGAGCAGTTCTTC,CASSENRIGEQFF
TRBD2,TRBJ2-1,many,TRBV10-3,TGTGCCATCAGTGAGGGCGGGGGTGTCTATGAGCAGTTCTTC,CAISEGGGVYEQFF
.,TRBJ2-1,.,TRBV20-1,TGCAGTGCTAGACCCTATTCTCGGAGGGGATCCTACAATGAGCAGTTCTTC,CSARPYSRRGSYNEQFF
TRBD2,TRBJ2-1,few,TRBV7-9,TGTGCCAGCAGCTCTCTAGCGGGGGGAAACAATGAGCAGTTCTTC,CASSSLAGGNNEQFF
.,TRBJ1-2,many,TRBV10-3,TGTGCCATCACCGAAGGCCAGGGAGGCTACACCTTC,CAITEGQGGYTF
.,TRBJ2-3,.,TRBV6-2/TRBV6-3,TGTGCCAGCAGCCCGAGGGAGCAGGATACGCAGTATTTT,CASSPREQDTQYF
.,TRBJ2-2,few,TRBV19,TGTGCCAGTAGTATTAAGGCAGGGGCAACCGGGGAGCTGTTTTTT,CASSIKAGATGELFF
TRBD1,TRBJ1-1,.,TRBV24-1,TGTGCCACCAGTGGGACAGGGCCTGAAGCTTTCTTT,CATSGTGPEAFF
.,TRBJ1-4,few,TRBV7-9,TGTGCCAGCAGCTCGGACGACCAGTGGGGTGAAAAACTGTTTTTT,CASSSDDQWGEKLFF
.,TRBJ1-1,.,TRBV5-1,TGCGCCAGCAGCTTGGCGGGCGAACAGGGAGCTTTCTTT,CASSLAGEQGAFF
.,TRBJ1-1,many,TRBV6-6,TGTGCCGGCAGGACCTCCATTGCCCGCACTGAAGCTTTCTTT,CAGRTSIARTEAFF
.,TRBJ2-1,many,TRBV27,TGTGCCAGCAGGCCACAGAACGAGATGAATGAGCAGTTCTTC,CASRPQNEMNEQFF
.,TRBJ2-3,few,TRBV5-1,TGCGCCAGCAGTATCTGGGGGGATACGCAGTATTTT,CASSIWGDTQYF